This T cell receptor beta chain was captured by sequencing in a study of blood T cells in healthy people across ages. Points from the study as a whole: Researchers report that TCR beta diversity correlated strongly with naive T cell percentage.

With a J-beta primer mix and a sample-barcoded 5' primer, a second PCR ran roughly 7 to 11 cycles. Each cDNA molecule received a tag from a template-switch adaptor that had 12 random nucleotides. TCRdb called the 5' RACE reads again in MiXCR, with one record for every CDR3 protein. In the table there are a few hundred thousand distinct CDR3 sequences, 27% of which are singletons. This clonotype has a handful of counts. Its antigen is as yet unknown. CDR1 is MDHEN, CDR2 SYDVKM, per germline. V was pared by 3 bases and J by 5 bases, with 1 base between. The CDR3 has 11 residues. The clonotype was recovered from a woman between 65 and 79 years old in good health. Sequenced input: blood. The chain employs TRBV28 and TRBJ1-4; D remains unclear. In DNA form, the CDR3 reads TGTGCCAGCAGTTTGAATGAAAAACTGTTTTTT. It encodes CASSLNEKLFF.